The T cell receptor (beta chain) under discussion was sequenced for a study of T cell responses to AZD1222 COVID-19 vaccine. Broader study findings: Elevations in Spike-specific TCR breadth and depth followed administration of two AZD1222 doses.

V was cut by 0 bases and J by 8 bases, with 10 bases left in between. The germline V gene has CDR1 LGHDT and CDR2 YNNKEL (reference sequence). The length of the CDR3 is 14 residues. TCRdb keeps only in-frame clones here, not all; method: immunoSEQ multiplex PCR. The sample consists of roughly 140,000 clones, around 93% of them appearing once. About this clone: Its antigen is unknown.

The TCR originated in an adult in good health. The chain couples TRBV3-1 (or the pseudogene TRBV3-2) to TRBJ1-4; D possibly corresponds to TRBD1 (5 bases). The sample in question was peripheral blood, obtained on day 0 of AZD1222 vaccination. In DNA, the CDR3 is TGTGCCAGCAGCCAAGAGGCAGGGCCCGAAAAACTGTTTTTT. Translating it yields CASSQEAGPEKLFF.